Below are 17 T cell receptor beta chains sequenced from a single sample in a study of long-term antiretroviral therapy in people with HIV. Researchers report immunoSEQ v3.0 was run at survey level. Data came from immunoSEQ multiplex PCR; TCRdb stores just in-frame clones and leaves some out. Among about 25,000 clones listed, around 87% were seen once. The sequenced sample was unsorted PBMCs, obtained 1.9 years after starting antiretroviral therapy. These receptors all stem from a woman aged 25 to 39 with HIV.

The chain carries TRBV28 and TRBJ2-2, with 7 positions matching TRBD1. This CDR3 is 14 amino acids long. V gave up 6 bases and J gave up 4 bases; unmatched junction bases: 5. Germline V gives CDR1 MDHEN, CDR2 SYDVKM. The CDR3 region is CASSLDRATGELFF. CDR3 nucleotide sequence: TGTGCCAGCAGCTTAGACAGGGCCACCGGGGAGCTGTTTTTT.

This chain links TRBV11-2 with TRBJ2-1; 9 nucleotides align to TRBD2. The length of the CDR3 is 16 residues. V was clipped by 5 bases and J by 1 base; unmatched bases: 6. Germline CDR1 reads SGHAT; CDR2 reads FQNNGV. As DNA, the CDR3 is TGTGCCAGCAGCCCCCGACTAGCGGAATCCTACAATGAGCAGTTCTTC. Its translation: CASSPRLAESYNEQFF.

The rearrangement links TRBV9 to TRBJ2-1; 10 bases are a match to TRBD2. The CDR3 extends over 16 amino acids. Germline V lookup: CDR1 SGDLS, CDR2 YYNGEE. V shed 3 bases, J shed 4 bases, and the junction held 7 bases outside the gene matches. As DNA, the CDR3 is TGTGCCAGCAGCGGCCTTACTAGCGGGGAATACAATGAGCAGTTCTTC. It encodes CASSGLTSGEYNEQFF. The full variable domain, in which reference TRBV9 and TRBJ2-1 provide the parts outside the CDR3, is DSGVTQTPKHLITATGQRVTLRCSPRSGDLSVYWYQQSLDQGLQFLIQYYNGEERAKGNILERFSAQQFPDLHSELNLSSLELGDSALYFCASSGLTSGEYNEQFFGPGTRLTVL.

The chain carries TRBV19 and TRBJ2-5; the match to TRBD2 covers 8 bases. Germline lookup yields CDR1 LNHDA and CDR2 SQIVND (reference sequence). This CDR3 region has 14 residues. V trimming: 6 bases; J trimming: 5 bases; junction bases outside the gene matches: 8. DNA of the CDR3: TGTGCCAGTAGCCCTTCGCGGGGGGTTGAGACCCAGTACTTC. It codes for CASSPSRGVETQYF.

This clone was found once. V usage is TRBV11-2 and J usage is TRBJ2-7, with TRBD2 matching over 13 bases. V was clipped by 5 bases and J by 3 bases; unmatched bases: 4. CDR1 is SGHAT, CDR2 FQNNGV, per germline. The CDR3 consists of 15 residues. The CDR3 nucleotides read TGTGCCAGCAGCACCGGGACTAGCGGGGTCTACGAGCAGTACTTC. As protein: CASSTGTSGVYEQYF. Full variable domain (missing parts from reference TRBV11-2 and TRBJ2-7): EAGVAQSPRYKIIEKRQSVAFWCNPISGHATLYWYQQILGQGPKLLIQFQNNGVVDDSQLPKDRFSAERLKGVDSTLKIQPAKLEDSAVYLCASSTGTSGVYEQYFGPGTRLTVT.

This rearrangement joins TRBV7-3 to TRBJ2-1; 8 bases fit TRBD2. CDR1 is SGHTA and CDR2 is FQGTGA in the germline V gene. V shed 5 bases and J 4 bases; nucleotides not matched to a gene: 10. The CDR3 length is 16 residues. CDR3 DNA sequence: TGTGCCAGCAGCATTGGGGGTAGCGGGGTGTACAATGAGCAGTTCTTC. Protein sequence: CASSIGGSGVYNEQFF.

In nucleotides, the CDR3 is TGTGCCAGCAGCTTAGACAGGGAAACCGGGGAGCTGTTTTTT. Translation gives CASSLDRETGELFF. The chain couples TRBV7-3 to TRBJ2-2, with 7 bases identical to TRBD1. V lost 2 bases and J lost 5; bases outside the gene matches: 2. There are 14 residues in the CDR3. Germline CDR1 is SGHTA and CDR2 is FQGTGA.

This chain connects TRBV11-2 to TRBJ2-7; D is ambiguous. V shed 2 bases and J shed 1 base, with 12 bases lying between them. Germline V CDR1 and CDR2: SGHAT, FQNNGV. The CDR3 extends over 15 amino acids. This chain's CDR3 is CASSLYLDRSYEQYF. Here the CDR3 DNA reads TGTGCCAGCAGCTTATACCTCGACCGATCCTACGAGCAGTACTTC.

This clone was observed a few times. The rearrangement links TRBV10-2 to TRBJ1-2; D gene unclear. The V gene lost 3 bases and the J gene lost 5 bases, with 10 bases spanning the gap. CDR3 size: 13 residues. Germline V gene data show CDR1 as WSHSY and CDR2 as SAAADI. The CDR3 loop reads CASSENRNYGYTF. The CDR3 DNA reads as TGCGCCAGCAGTGAAAACAGAAATTATGGCTACACCTTC.

The chain recombines TRBV6-5 with TRBJ1-2; 9 nucleotides match TRBD1. The CDR3 consists of 16 residues. In germline, CDR1 is MNHEY, CDR2 SVGAGI. The ends lost 3 bases at V and 5 bases at J; junction bases unmatched: 10. The CDR3 is CASSYLPGTGIYGYTF. CDR3 nucleotide sequence: TGTGCCAGCAGTTATTTGCCCGGGACAGGGATATATGGCTACACCTTC.

V usage is TRBV7-9 and J usage is TRBJ2-1; tentatively, D is TRBD1 (6 bases). Trimming cost V 2 bases and J 7 bases, with 15 bases left between them. CDR1 SEHNR and CDR2 FQNEAQ come from the germline V gene (reference sequence). The CDR3 covers 15 residues. The CDR3 protein is CASSLQGLHLNEQFF. CDR3 coding DNA: TGTGCCAGCAGCTTACAGGGGCTCCATTTAAATGAGCAGTTCTTC.

This clone has just a few counts. The gene calls are TRBV28 and TRBJ1-2; 9 nucleotides align to TRBD1. CDR1 is MDHEN and CDR2 is SYDVKM in the germline V gene. Losses at the gene ends were 4 bases for V and 3 bases for J; bases not matched to a gene: 6. The CDR3 contains 15 residues. CDR3: CASSSPWTGDYGYTF. The CDR3 DNA is TGTGCCAGCAGTTCCCCGTGGACAGGGGACTATGGCTACACCTTC.

This clone has just one count. V and J are TRBV5-1 and TRBJ1-4; no clear D. Trimming took off 4 bases at V and 8 bases at J, with 18 bases between the two ends. This CDR3 region has 15 residues. CDR1 is SGHRS and CDR2 is YFSETQ in the germline V gene. The CDR3 sequence: CASSPRLETAEKLFF. CDR3 coding DNA: TGCGCCAGCAGCCCACGTTTGGAGACGGCCGAAAAACTGTTTTTT.

The chain carries TRBV27 and TRBJ1-4; no clear D. Trimming took off 5 bases at V and 5 bases at J, with 12 bases between the two ends. The CDR3 length is 14 residues. Germline CDR1 is MNHEY and CDR2 is SMNVEV (reference sequence). CDR3 amino acids: CASSRRAGNEKLFF. The CDR3 DNA reads as TGTGCCAGCAGTAGGAGGGCCGGAAATGAAAAACTGTTTTTT.

The rearrangement uses TRBV5-6 and TRBJ2-4, with 9 bases matching TRBD1. CDR3 length: 14 amino acids. Germline V lookup: CDR1 SGHDT, CDR2 YYEEEE. The V gene end was trimmed by 4 bases and the J gene end by 8 bases; junction bases not matched to a gene: 7. CDR3 loop: CASSGGTGRYIQYF. The CDR3 DNA sequence: TGTGCCAGCAGCGGAGGGACAGGGAGGTACATTCAGTACTTC.

This clone was counted between two and nine times. The chain joins TRBV27 to TRBJ2-5, with a tentative D call TRBD2 (6 bases). V lost 5 bases, J lost 4 bases, and 17 bases lay in between. The CDR3 extends over 15 amino acids. Per the germline V gene, CDR1 is MNHEY and CDR2 is SMNVEV (reference sequence). The CDR3 sequence: CASSPSGTWGETQYF. CDR3 DNA: TGTGCCAGCAGTCCCTCCGGGACTTGGGGAGAGACCCAGTACTTC.

The genes are TRBV6-6 and TRBJ1-6; possible D gene TRBD1, 5 bases. Trimming took 5 bases from V and 13 from J, leaving 12 bases between them. Germline lookup yields CDR1 MNHNY and CDR2 SVGAGI (reference sequence). The CDR3 has 12 amino acids. The CDR3: CASSDNRIPLHF. The CDR3 DNA sequence: TGTGCCAGCAGTGATAACAGGATTCCCCTCCACTTT.